This passage covers 17 T cell receptor beta chains from one sample sequenced in a study of blood T cells in healthy people across ages. Then a second PCR, running about 6 to 11 cycles, was carried out with a sample-barcoded 5' primer and a J-beta primer mix. TCRdb re-analysed the 5' RACE reads in MiXCR, keeping a single row per CDR3 protein. The sample includes hundreds of thousands of distinct CDR3 sequences, roughly 56% of them seen just once. The source material was blood. These receptor sequences come from a man aged 35 to 55 in good health.

The chain has TRBV5-6 and TRBJ2-5; 7 bases match TRBD2. The CDR3 contains 16 residues. V gave up 1 base and J gave up 1 base; unmatched junction bases: 7. Germline V gene data show CDR1 as SGHDT and CDR2 as YYEEEE. CDR3 protein: CASSLWGGTLQETQYF. The CDR3 nucleotides are TGTGCCAGCAGCTTGTGGGGGGGGACCCTCCAAGAGACCCAGTACTTC.

The chain uses TRBV9 and TRBJ2-2; D is tentatively TRBD1 or TRBD2 (7 bases each). Between the trimmed V and J ends, which lost 2 bases and 2 bases, there was a span of 19 bases. In germline, CDR1 is SGDLS, CDR2 YYNGEE. This CDR3 is built from 18 residues. The CDR3 region has the DNA TGTGCCAGCAGCGTGTTTCAGGGGGGGACACCTAACACCGGGGAGCTGTTTTTT. Protein: CASSVFQGGTPNTGELFF.

The J gene is TRBJ2-1, the V gene TRBV24-1, with 10 bases that match TRBD1. Judging by the DNA end, TRBJ2-7 fits better; the J call may be wrong. The CDR3 is made up of 16 amino acids. Germline V lookup: CDR1 KGHDR, CDR2 SFDVKD. DNA for the CDR3: TGTGCCACCAGTGATTTCGGGACAGGGGTTTACAATGAGCAGTACTTC. This gives the protein CATSDFGTGVYNEQYF.

The CDR3 protein is CSAAQGEVTDTQYF. DNA of the CDR3: TGCAGCGCTGCACAGGGAGAGGTCACAGATACGCAGTATTTT. This chain joins TRBV29-1 and TRBJ2-3; maybe TRBD1 (6 bases). Germline loops: CDR1 SQVTM, CDR2 ANQGSEA. The CDR3 is 14 amino acids. V gave up 7 bases and J gave up 2 bases, with 16 bases separating them.

This chain links TRBV6-2 or TRBV6-3 with TRBJ2-2; possibly TRBD2 for D (6 bases). This CDR3 has 15 residues. Trimming took 6 bases from V and 6 from J, leaving 17 bases between them. Germline V gene sequence: CDR1 MNHEY, CDR2 SVGEGT. The CDR3 bases are TGTGCCAGCAGCCCCACGACTAGTGGGTCCGGGGAGCTGTTTTTT. Protein product: CASSPTTSGSGELFF.

This chain links TRBV6-2 or TRBV6-3 with TRBJ2-7; 9 nucleotides agree with TRBD1. Germline CDR1 reads MNHEY; CDR2 reads SVGEGT. The junction had 10 bases not matched to a gene; V was cut back by 10 bases and J by 3 bases. The CDR3 runs to 14 residues. The CDR3 DNA is TGTGCCACGAAAACCCAGGGACAGGGCTACGAGCAGTACTTC. This translates into CATKTQGQGYEQYF.

In this sample, this clonotype turned up a few times. V and J are TRBV14 and TRBJ1-6, with no clear D. The CDR3 totals 13 residues. V was cut by 3 bases and J by 9 bases, with 9 bases left in between. The germline V gene encodes CDR1 SGHDN and CDR2 FVKESK. The CDR3 region is CASSHHRSSPLHF. The CDR3 coding sequence is TGTGCCAGCAGCCATCATCGTAGTTCACCCCTCCACTTT.

The V and J genes are TRBV7-9 and TRBJ2-3; TRBD2 matches 7 bases. This CDR3 region has 16 residues. Germline CDR1 is SEHNR and CDR2 is FQNEAQ (reference sequence). V lost 0 bases, J lost 3 bases, and 6 bases stayed unmatched. The CDR3 is CASSLAGGSATDTQYF. Written as DNA, the CDR3 is TGTGCCAGCAGCTTAGCCGGCGGGAGTGCGACAGATACGCAGTATTTT.

This clonotype was detected only once. The rearrangement joins TRBV6-7 to TRBJ2-7; D remains ambiguous. TRBV6-7 carries the ORF label, with uncertain function. The CDR3 consists of 13 residues. Trimming pared 2 bases from V and 11 bases from J, leaving 16 bases between. CDR3 DNA sequence: TGTGCCAGCAGTTACGATGGTACGGATCAAGAGTACTTC. Translating it yields CASSYDGTDQEYF.

Comment on this clonotype: This could be a read error, since a much larger clone is one nucleotide away. The chain links TRBV5-5 to TRBJ2-1; D is unresolved. This CDR3 is built from 15 residues. CDR1 SGHKS and CDR2 YYEKEE come from the germline V gene (reference sequence). CDR3 nucleotides: TGTGCCAGCAGCTTGGCCGCGCGCTCCTACAATGGGCAGTTCTTC. It yields the protein CASSLAARSYNGQFF.

The chain recombines TRBV7-3 with TRBJ2-5, with 10 bases fitting TRBD2. This CDR3 is built from 14 residues. The V gene's germline CDR1 is SGHTA and CDR2 FQGTGA. V shed 9 bases and J 4 bases; nucleotides not matched to a gene: 8. This CDR3 reads CASGRAGGSETQYF. CDR3 DNA: TGTGCCAGTGGGCGAGCGGGGGGGTCAGAGACCCAGTACTTC.

The chain uses TRBV7-9 and TRBJ2-7; the D call may be TRBD1 or TRBD2 (5 bases each). The V gene's germline CDR1 is SEHNR and CDR2 FQNEAQ (reference sequence). The germline V and J ends were trimmed by 5 bases and 4 bases, with 12 bases remaining between them. The CDR3 is 13 residues long. The CDR3: CASSLRDDYEQYF. For the CDR3, the DNA is TGTGCCAGCAGCCTGAGGGACGATTACGAGCAGTACTTC.

The genes are TRBV15 and TRBJ1-2; 8 nucleotides align to TRBD1. The length of the CDR3 is 13 residues. Germline CDR1 and CDR2: LNHNV and YYDKDF (reference sequence). The V and J ends lost 4 bases and 7 bases, in that order; junction bases with no gene match: 5. The CDR3 is CATSTDRGSGYTF. Here the CDR3 DNA reads TGTGCCACCAGCACAGACAGGGGTTCTGGCTACACCTTC.

The chain couples TRBV21-1 to TRBJ2-3; TRBD1, the D gene given by the table, was not confirmed from the DNA. TRBV21-1 is termed a pseudogene. The CDR3 contains 15 residues. In nucleotides, the CDR3 is TGTGCCAGCAGCAAAGGGACAGGGGTAGCAGATACGCAGTATTTT. Translation gives CASSKGTGVADTQYF.

This clonotype was counted between two and nine times. V usage is TRBV5-1 and J usage is TRBJ2-7; 7 nucleotides match TRBD1. The V and J ends lost 4 bases and 1 base, in that order; junction bases with no gene match: 11. CDR1 and CDR2 (germline): SGHRS, YFSETQ. There are 16 residues in the CDR3. CDR3: CASSAPGQHQSYEQYF. CDR3 coding DNA: TGCGCCAGCAGCGCGCCGGGACAGCATCAATCCTACGAGCAGTACTTC.

This clonotype has just a few counts. The CDR3 reads CASSQNTQETQYF. CDR3 DNA sequence: TGTGCCAGCAGCCAGAACACGCAAGAGACCCAGTACTTC. The chain uses TRBV4-2 and TRBJ2-5; D is ambiguous. CDR3 length: 13 residues. Trimming shortened V by 3 bases and J by 2 bases, and 7 bases separated the two germline ends. Germline loops: CDR1 LGHNA, CDR2 YNFKEQ.

The CDR3 nucleotides are TGCAGCGTTAGGTCCAGTGGCCTAGGCGAGCAGTACTTC. Its translation: CSVRSSGLGEQYF. The rearrangement joins TRBV29-1 to TRBJ2-7; D is unresolved. Germline CDR1 and CDR2: SQVTM and ANQGSEA. The CDR3 totals 13 residues. Deletions cut 5 bases from V and 6 bases from J, with 17 bases between.